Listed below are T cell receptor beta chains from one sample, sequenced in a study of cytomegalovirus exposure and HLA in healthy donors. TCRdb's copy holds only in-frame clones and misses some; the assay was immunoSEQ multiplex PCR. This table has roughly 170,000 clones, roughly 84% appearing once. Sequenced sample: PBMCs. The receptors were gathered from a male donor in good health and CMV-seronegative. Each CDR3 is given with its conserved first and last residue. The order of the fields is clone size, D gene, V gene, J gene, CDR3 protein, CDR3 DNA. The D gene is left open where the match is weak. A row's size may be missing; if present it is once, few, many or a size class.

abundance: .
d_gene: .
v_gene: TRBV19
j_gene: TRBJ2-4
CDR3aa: CASSPPQGNIQYF
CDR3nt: TGTGCCAGTAGCCCTCCTCAGGGGAACATTCAGTACTTC

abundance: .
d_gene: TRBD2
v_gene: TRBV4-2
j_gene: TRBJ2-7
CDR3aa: CASSQEGAGVYEQYF
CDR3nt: TGTGCCAGCAGCCAAGAAGGGGCGGGAGTGTACGAGCAGTACTTC

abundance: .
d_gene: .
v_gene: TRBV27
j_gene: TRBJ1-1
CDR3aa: CASSSVLNTEAFF
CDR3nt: TGTGCCAGCAGTTCCGTCTTGAACACTGAAGCTTTCTTT

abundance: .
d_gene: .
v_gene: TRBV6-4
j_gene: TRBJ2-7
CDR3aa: CASTASHEQYF
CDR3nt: TGTGCCAGCACTGCGTCCCACGAGCAGTACTTC

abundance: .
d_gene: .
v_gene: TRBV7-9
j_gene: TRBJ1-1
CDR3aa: CSSSLGRGKTEAFF
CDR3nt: TGTTCCAGCAGCTTAGGTCGGGGAAAGACTGAAGCTTTCTTT

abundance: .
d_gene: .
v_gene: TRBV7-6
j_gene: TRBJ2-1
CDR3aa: CASSVQGSEQFF
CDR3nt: TGTGCCAGCAGCGTACAGGGTTCTGAGCAGTTCTTC

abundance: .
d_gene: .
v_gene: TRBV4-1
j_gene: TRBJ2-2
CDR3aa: CASSQEGLKNTGELFF
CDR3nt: TGCGCCAGCAGCCAAGAGGGACTTAAGAACACCGGGGAGCTGTTTTTT

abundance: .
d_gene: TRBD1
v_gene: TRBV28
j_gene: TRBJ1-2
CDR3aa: CASSLGQPSYGYTF
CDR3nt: TGTGCCAGCAGTTTGGGACAGCCCAGCTATGGCTACACCTTC

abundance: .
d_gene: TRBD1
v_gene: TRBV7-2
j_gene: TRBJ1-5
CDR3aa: CASSGRDRALHF
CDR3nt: TGTGCCAGCAGCGGCCGGGACAGGGCCCTTCATTTT

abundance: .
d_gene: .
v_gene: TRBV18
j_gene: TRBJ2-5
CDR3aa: CASSPHQADQETQYF
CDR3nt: TGTGCCAGCTCACCGCATCAAGCGGACCAAGAGACCCAGTACTTC

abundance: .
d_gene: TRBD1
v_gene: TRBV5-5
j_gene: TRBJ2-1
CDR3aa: CASSLDRVSSYNEQFF
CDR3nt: TGTGCCAGCAGCCTGGACAGGGTATCCTCCTACAATGAGCAGTTCTTC

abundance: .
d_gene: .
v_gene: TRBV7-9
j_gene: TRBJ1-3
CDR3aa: CSSYGAERNTIYF
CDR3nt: TGTTCCAGCTACGGAGCAGAGAGAAACACCATATATTTT

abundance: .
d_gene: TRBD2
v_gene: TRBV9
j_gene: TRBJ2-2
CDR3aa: CASSVPLAGGPPGELFF
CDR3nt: TGTGCCAGCAGCGTACCCTTAGCGGGAGGGCCCCCCGGGGAGCTGTTTTTT

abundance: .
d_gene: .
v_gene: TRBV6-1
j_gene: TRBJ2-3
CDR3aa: CAMQGSITDTQYF
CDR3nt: TGTGCCATGCAGGGTTCTATCACAGATACGCAGTATTTT

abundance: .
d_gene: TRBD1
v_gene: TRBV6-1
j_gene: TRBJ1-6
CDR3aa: CASSEQGQGMGSPLHF
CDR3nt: TGTGCCAGCAGTGAACAGGGACAGGGAATGGGTTCACCCCTCCACTTT

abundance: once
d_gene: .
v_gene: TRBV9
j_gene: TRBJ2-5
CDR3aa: CASSAQTPRTAYQETQYF
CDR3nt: TGTGCCAGCAGCGCCCAGACCCCTCGGACAGCCTACCAAGAGACCCAGTACTTC

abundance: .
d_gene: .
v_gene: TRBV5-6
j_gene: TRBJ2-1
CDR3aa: CASSRTAGARFF
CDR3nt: TGTGCCAGCAGCCGGACAGCAGGAGCGCGGTTCTTC

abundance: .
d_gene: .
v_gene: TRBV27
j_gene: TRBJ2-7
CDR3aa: CASSLQGSEQYF
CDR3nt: TGTGCCAGCAGTTTACAGGGGAGCGAGCAGTACTTC

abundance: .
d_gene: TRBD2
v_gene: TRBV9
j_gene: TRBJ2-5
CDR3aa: CASSPRLAQETQYF
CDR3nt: TGTGCCAGCAGCCCCCGACTAGCCCAAGAGACCCAGTACTTC

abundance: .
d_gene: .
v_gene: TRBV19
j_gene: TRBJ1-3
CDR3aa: CASSTMGGGNTIYF
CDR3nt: TGTGCCAGTAGTACAATGGGAGGTGGAAACACCATATATTTT

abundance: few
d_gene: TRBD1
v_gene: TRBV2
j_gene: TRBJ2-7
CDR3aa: CASNGQGYSYEQYF
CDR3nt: TGTGCCAGCAACGGACAGGGGTACTCCTACGAGCAGTACTTC

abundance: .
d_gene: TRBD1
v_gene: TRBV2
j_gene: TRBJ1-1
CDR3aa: CASLLWTGGAGTEAFF
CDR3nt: TGTGCCAGCCTTCTCTGGACAGGGGGCGCGGGCACTGAAGCTTTCTTT

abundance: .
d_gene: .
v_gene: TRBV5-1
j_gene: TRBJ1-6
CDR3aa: CASSGSYNSPLHF
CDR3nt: TGCGCCAGCAGTGGCAGTTATAATTCACCCCTCCACTTT

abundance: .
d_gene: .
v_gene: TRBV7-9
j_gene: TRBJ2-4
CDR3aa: CASSPTQGNIQYF
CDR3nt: TGTGCCAGCAGCCCCACTCAGGGAAACATTCAGTACTTC

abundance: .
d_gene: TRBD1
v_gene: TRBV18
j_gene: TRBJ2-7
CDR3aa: CASSPLAGGLPGAYEQYF
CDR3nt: TGTGCCAGCTCACCATTGGCAGGGGGCCTCCCTGGAGCCTACGAGCAGTACTTC

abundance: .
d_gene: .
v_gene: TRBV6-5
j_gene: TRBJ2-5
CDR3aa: CASKPPQGTQYF
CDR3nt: TGTGCCAGCAAACCCCCCCAGGGGACCCAGTACTTC

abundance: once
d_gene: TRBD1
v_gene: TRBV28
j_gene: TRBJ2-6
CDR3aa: CASSTVWDRAGANVLTF
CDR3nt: TGTGCCAGCAGTACCGTTTGGGACAGGGCTGGGGCCAACGTCCTGACTTTC

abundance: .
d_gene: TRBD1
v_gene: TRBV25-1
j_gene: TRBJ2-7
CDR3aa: CASSAGTGTYF
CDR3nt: TGTGCCAGCAGTGCTGGGACAGGAACGTACTTC

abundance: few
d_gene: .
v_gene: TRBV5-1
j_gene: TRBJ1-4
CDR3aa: CASSPSPSDSTNEKLFF
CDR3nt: TGCGCCAGCAGCCCGTCCCCCAGTGACTCAACTAATGAAAAACTGTTTTTT

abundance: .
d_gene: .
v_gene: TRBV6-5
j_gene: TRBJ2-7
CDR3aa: CASSYAPTVTEQYF
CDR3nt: TGTGCCAGCAGTTACGCCCCGACAGTTACCGAGCAGTACTTC

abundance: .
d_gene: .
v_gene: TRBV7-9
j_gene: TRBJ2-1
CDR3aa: CASMNLGGAYNEQFF
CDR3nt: TGTGCCAGCATGAACTTAGGGGGAGCCTACAATGAGCAGTTCTTC

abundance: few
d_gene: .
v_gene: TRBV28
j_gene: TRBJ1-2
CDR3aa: CASSLRRIGGYTF
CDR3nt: TGTGCCAGCAGTTTGAGGAGGATTGGGGGCTACACCTTC

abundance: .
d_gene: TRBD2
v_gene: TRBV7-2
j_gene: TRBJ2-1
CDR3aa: CASSLALAGVNNEQFF
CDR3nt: TGTGCCAGCAGCTTAGCCCTAGCGGGAGTTAACAATGAGCAGTTCTTC

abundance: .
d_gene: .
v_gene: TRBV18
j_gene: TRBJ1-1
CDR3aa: CASSLRQMNTEAFF
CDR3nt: TGTGCCAGCTCCCTAAGACAGATGAACACTGAAGCTTTCTTT

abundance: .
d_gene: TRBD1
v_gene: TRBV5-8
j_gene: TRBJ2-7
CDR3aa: CASSSGTGSYEQYF
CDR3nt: TGTGCCAGCAGCTCCGGGACAGGCTCCTACGAGCAGTACTTC

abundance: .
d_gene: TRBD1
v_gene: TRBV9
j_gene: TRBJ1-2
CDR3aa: CASSDSPGQESPGDGYTF
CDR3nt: TGTGCCAGCAGCGATAGCCCGGGACAGGAAAGTCCAGGGGATGGCTACACCTTC

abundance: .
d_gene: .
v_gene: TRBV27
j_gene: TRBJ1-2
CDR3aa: CASSSRQPNPANYGYTF
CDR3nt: TGTGCCAGCAGTTCAAGACAACCTAATCCAGCTAACTATGGCTACACCTTC

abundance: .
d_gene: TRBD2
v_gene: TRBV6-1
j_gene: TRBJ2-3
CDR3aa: CASRSGGAPDTQYF
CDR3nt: TGTGCCAGCAGGAGCGGGGGGGCCCCAGATACGCAGTATTTT

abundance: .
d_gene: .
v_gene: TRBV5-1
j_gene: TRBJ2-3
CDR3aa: CASTTPAPGRDTQYF
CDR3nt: TGCGCCAGCACGACACCGGCCCCTGGGAGGGATACGCAGTATTTT

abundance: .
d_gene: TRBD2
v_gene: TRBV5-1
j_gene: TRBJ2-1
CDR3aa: CASSYGTSGSTGNEQFF
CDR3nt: TGCGCCAGCAGCTACGGGACTAGCGGGAGCACGGGCAATGAGCAGTTCTTC

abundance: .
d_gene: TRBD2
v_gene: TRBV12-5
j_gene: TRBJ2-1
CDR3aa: CASGSGGLGSSGSYNEQFF
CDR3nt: TGTGCTAGTGGGTCGGGCGGACTAGGATCATCGGGCTCCTACAATGAGCAGTTCTTC

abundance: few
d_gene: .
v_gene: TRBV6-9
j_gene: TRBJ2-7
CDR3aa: CASSYPPRGEQYF
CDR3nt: TGTGCCAGCAGTTATCCCCCAAGGGGGGAGCAGTACTTC

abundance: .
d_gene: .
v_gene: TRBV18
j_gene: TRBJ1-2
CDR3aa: CASSREEDTTYGYTF
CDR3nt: TGTGCCAGCTCACGAGAAGAGGACACAACCTATGGCTACACCTTC

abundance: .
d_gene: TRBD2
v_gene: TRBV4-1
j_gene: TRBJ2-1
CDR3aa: CASSPAWRGRVSYNEQFF
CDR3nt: TGCGCCAGCAGCCCGGCGTGGCGCGGGAGGGTCTCCTACAATGAGCAGTTCTTC

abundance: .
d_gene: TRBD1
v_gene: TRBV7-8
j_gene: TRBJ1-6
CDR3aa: CASSLAGTGGHSPLHF
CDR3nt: TGTGCCAGCAGCTTAGCCGGGACAGGGGGCCATTCACCCCTCCACTTT